These 18 T cell receptor beta chains originate from one sample sequenced in a study of blood T cell repertoires in COVID-19 (dated by TCRdb to 2018 to 2021). The library was generated by the immunoSEQ multiplex PCR assay. Here the immuneACCESS table is served through TCRdb, limited to in-frame sequences with V and J called. Missing clones are a known gap in these copies; in checked studies unresolved V genes cover under half, and the rest lacks a known reason. This sample has about 190,000 clones in its table, and 70% to 90% of those were observed once. The ten largest clones take up under 2.5% of the sample. Sample: peripheral blood. The receptors were sampled from a man aged 65 to 85 with active or convalescent COVID-19.

A few counts support this clone. The chain employs TRBV19 and TRBJ2-2; D unclear. V lost 8 bases, J lost 7 bases, and 8 bases lay in between. The CDR3 totals 11 residues. Per germline, CDR1 LNHDA and CDR2 SQIVND (reference sequence). CDR3 loop: CASSTVGELFF. The CDR3 nucleotides are TGTGCCAGTTCGACTGTCGGGGAGCTGTTTTTT.

The chain joins TRBV7-9 to TRBJ2-5; no clear D gene. Germline V CDR1 and CDR2: SEHNR, FQNEAQ (reference sequence). This CDR3 spans 15 amino acids. Trimming cost V 3 bases and J 2 bases, with 13 bases left between them. The CDR3 here is CASSFLKDWQETQYF. Here the CDR3 DNA reads TGTGCCAGCAGCTTTTTGAAAGACTGGCAAGAGACCCAGTACTTC.

V is TRBV4-3 and J is TRBJ2-3; tentatively, D is TRBD2 (6 bases). Germline-derived CDR1 and CDR2 are LGHNA and YSLEER. The CDR3 length is 14 residues. The V end was cut by 4 bases, the J end by 4 bases, with 12 bases between. The CDR3 DNA reads TGCGCCAGCAGCCCTCGCGGGGAGGCAGATACGCAGTATTTT. Its protein product is CASSPRGEADTQYF.

This chain connects TRBV7-2 to TRBJ2-3; 8 bases agree with TRBD2. CDR1 and CDR2 (germline): SGHTA, FQGNSA. With 2 bases clipped from V and 5 bases from J, the junction kept 6 bases outside the gene matches. This CDR3 contains 15 residues. CDR3 amino acids: CASSLTGGAGDTQYF. Written as DNA, the CDR3 is TGTGCCAGCAGCTTAACGGGGGGGGCCGGAGATACGCAGTATTTT. The whole variable domain, filled in from reference TRBV7-2 and TRBJ2-3, reads GAGVSQSPSNKVTEKGKDVELRCDPISGHTALYWYRQSLGQGLEFLIYFQGNSAPDKSGLPSDRFSAERTGGSVSTLTIQRTQQEDSAVYLCASSLTGGAGDTQYFGPGTRLTVL.

In its sample, this clone was seen once. The chain uses TRBV29-1 and TRBJ2-7, with 7 nucleotides matching TRBD2. The trim removed 0 bases at V and 3 bases at J, leaving 5 bases unmatched. The CDR3 runs 14 residues. CDR1 is SQVTM and CDR2 is ANQGSEA in the germline V gene. The CDR3 reads CSVEDPGRNYEQYF. In DNA form, the CDR3 reads TGCAGCGTTGAAGATCCCGGGAGGAACTACGAGCAGTACTTC.

This clone was recorded once. The CDR3 here is CASSDRGRILDTQYF. The CDR3 DNA sequence: TGTGCCAGCAGTGACAGGGGGCGTATTTTAGATACGCAGTATTTT. The rearrangement uses TRBV2 and TRBJ2-3; 8 bases match TRBD1. This CDR3 has 15 amino acids. The germline gives CDR1 SNHLY, CDR2 FYNNEI. V lost 3 bases and J lost 5; bases outside the gene matches: 7.

The V call is TRBV6-5, the J call TRBJ2-2; the D gene is possibly TRBD1 (6 bases). This CDR3 region has 15 residues. Trimming removed 6 bases from V and 9 bases from J, with 20 bases in between. Germline lookup yields CDR1 MNHEY and CDR2 SVGAGI. CDR3: CASRRINRVDRELFF. The CDR3 nucleotides are TGTGCCAGCAGAAGAATAAACAGGGTAGATCGGGAGCTGTTTTTT.

In nucleotides, the CDR3 is TGTGCCAGCAGCCCCCGTAGTAGTCCCGCGAACACCGGGGAGCTGTTTTTT. It encodes CASSPRSSPANTGELFF. The rearrangement links TRBV9 to TRBJ2-2; D remains ambiguous. CDR3 length: 17 residues. V gave up 4 bases and J gave up 0 bases, with 16 bases separating them. The germline gives CDR1 SGDLS, CDR2 YYNGEE.

The gene calls are TRBV5-1 and TRBJ2-7, with 7 bases that match TRBD1. The CDR3 covers 15 residues. The germline CDR1 and CDR2 sequences are SGHRS and YFSETQ. V shed 0 bases, J shed 3 bases, and the junction held 6 bases outside the gene matches. The CDR3 DNA follows: TGCGCCAGCAGCTTGGATCCGGGACAGAGCTACGAGCAGTACTTC. Protein product: CASSLDPGQSYEQYF. Full variable domain (remainder filled in from reference TRBV5-1 and TRBJ2-7): KAGVTQTPRYLIKTRGQQVTLSCSPISGHRSVSWYQQTPGQGLQFLFEYFSETQRNKGNFPGRFSGRQFSNSRSEMNVSTLELGDSALYLCASSLDPGQSYEQYFGPGTRLTVT.

The rearrangement joins TRBV15 to TRBJ2-7; unclear D gene. Trimming took 0 bases from V and 7 from J, leaving 7 bases between them. This CDR3 contains 12 residues. Germline V gene lookup returns CDR1 LNHNV and CDR2 YYDKDF (reference sequence). The CDR3 DNA sequence: TGTGCCACCAGCAGAGATCTAAAGGAGCAGTACTTC. The encoded protein is CATSRDLKEQYF. Based on the CDR3 plus reference TRBV15 and TRBJ2-7, the full variable domain is DAMVIQNPRYQVTQFGKPVTLSCSQTLNHNVMYWYQQKSSQAPKLLFHYYDKDFNNEADTPDNFQSRRPNTSFCFLDIRSPGLGDTAMYLCATSRDLKEQYFGPGTRLTVT.

V gene TRBV28 combines with J gene TRBJ1-1; the match to TRBD1 covers 7 bases. The V segment lost 5 bases and the J segment 5 bases; nucleotides outside the gene matches: 14. The CDR3 loop spans 16 amino acids. Germline V gives CDR1 MDHEN, CDR2 SYDVKM. CDR3 residues: CASSPSPGRGSTEAFF. The CDR3 nucleotides read TGTGCCAGCAGTCCCTCCCCGGGCAGGGGGAGTACTGAAGCTTTCTTT.

The rearrangement uses TRBV5-6 and TRBJ2-7; D is undetermined. The CDR3 loop spans 11 amino acids. V lost 1 base to trimming and J lost 6 bases, with 5 bases between them. Germline V lookup: CDR1 SGHDT, CDR2 YYEEEE. CDR3 nucleotide sequence: TGTGCCAGCAGCTTGTACAGCGAGCAGTACTTC. Amino acid sequence: CASSLYSEQYF.

This chain joins TRBV14 and TRBJ1-2; tentative D call: TRBD1 (5 bases). This CDR3 is 12 amino acids long. CDR1 and CDR2 from the germline V gene are SGHDN and FVKESK. The V gene lost 4 bases and the J gene lost 4 bases, with 7 bases spanning the gap. The CDR3 DNA follows: TGTGCCAGCAGCCGCGACAGCTATGGCTACACCTTC. Residues: CASSRDSYGYTF.

This chain connects TRBV18 to TRBJ2-7; TRBD2 matches 7 bases. The CDR3 extends over 15 amino acids. Trimming took 5 bases from V and 0 from J; bases not matched to a gene: 7. Per germline, CDR1 KGHSH and CDR2 LQKENI. Written as DNA, the CDR3 is TGTGCCAGCTCAACCGGGACTACGAGCTCCTACGAGCAGTACTTC. Protein product: CASSTGTTSSYEQYF.

The chain couples TRBV3-1 (or the pseudogene TRBV3-2) to TRBJ1-1; 7 bases are shared with TRBD1. V trimming: 3 bases; J trimming: 0 bases; junction bases outside the gene matches: 4. The CDR3 extends over 15 amino acids. Per the germline V gene, CDR1 is LGHDT and CDR2 is YNNKEL (reference sequence). The CDR3 loop reads CASSHGQAMNTEAFF. The CDR3 DNA reads TGTGCCAGCAGCCATGGACAGGCGATGAACACTGAAGCTTTCTTT.

The rearrangement joins TRBV3-1 (or the pseudogene TRBV3-2) to TRBJ2-4; 9 nucleotides match TRBD1. V lost 4 bases and J lost 1; bases outside the gene matches: 8. The CDR3 runs to 17 residues. Germline CDR1 LGHDT, CDR2 YNNKEL (reference sequence). DNA for the CDR3: TGTGCCAGCAGCCCAACAGGGGGCAGAGGGGCCAAAAACATTCAGTACTTC. This sequence encodes CASSPTGGRGAKNIQYF.

The chain combines TRBV4-1 with TRBJ2-1; D uncertain. V shed 0 bases and J shed 8 bases, with 23 bases lying between them. CDR1 is MGHRA and CDR2 is YSYEKL in the germline V gene. The CDR3 has 18 residues. The CDR3 reads CASSQDPHAAPTEYEQFF. The CDR3 bases are TGCGCCAGCAGCCAAGATCCCCACGCGGCCCCAACGGAGTATGAGCAGTTCTTC.

The genes are TRBV15 and TRBJ2-3, with 9 bases fitting TRBD2. Unmatched junction bases numbered 10, after V lost 0 bases and J lost 0 bases. This CDR3 has 19 amino acids. Germline lookup yields CDR1 LNHNV and CDR2 YYDKDF (reference sequence). The CDR3 protein is CATSRDPPGLAASTDTQYF. The DNA of the CDR3 is TGTGCCACCAGCAGAGATCCCCCGGGACTAGCAGCTAGCACAGATACGCAGTATTTT.